This T cell receptor (beta chain) was recorded in a study of blood T cell repertoires in COVID-19 (dated by TCRdb to the early 2020s). About the full investigation: Samples covering the acute and convalescent phases of COVID-19 were provided by collaborators in the United States, Italy and Spain. A de-identified subject ID, COVID-19 status, age in years and sex were almost always included in the sample metadata. Where available, HLA class I and class II types were obtained from metadata supplied by the sample provider rather than from assay-based typing. The samples were drawn from the first 160 participants of the ongoing ImmuneRACE study and from 950 to 1,500 subjects provided by 6 global collaborators. The repertoires were made available in a free public database intended to serve as a resource for research on the immune response to SARS-CoV-2. The prospective study material was composed of cDNA or gDNA derived from T cells, B-cell-depleted T cells, or PBMCs. Subjects who had been exposed to COVID-19, were actively infected with it, or had recovered from it provided the deeply sampled blood TCRbeta repertoires that made up the dataset.

Sequences MNHNY (CDR1) and SVGAGI (CDR2) are obtained from the germline V gene (reference sequence). V is pared back by 2 bases and J by 5 bases, with 16 bases lying between the germline termini. Taken from cysteine to phenylalanine, the CDR3 has 15 residues. Kept here is only the CDR3 DNA, which spans 45 bases and is read in frame from base 1. General findings and caveats noted by the study authors: The quantity of clinical and demographic metadata differed by source and by participant and was supplied without curation.

On this clone itself: No antigen is known for it. Base qualities are not recorded, but no much larger clone differs from it by a single base.

TCRbeta CDR3 regions were amplified from genomic DNA using the immunoSEQ Assay, a bias-controlled multiplex PCR. As for the authors' bioinformatics: The number of nucleated cells in each sample was estimated from the amplification of reference gene primers within the assay. To quantify the absolute abundance of each unique TCRbeta CDR3 rearrangement, sequence reads were collapsed and filtered. For each sample, productive Simpson clonality was calculated as the square root of Simpson's diversity index across productive rearrangements. TCRdb re-hosts the immuneACCESS table, in-frame sequences only. Its copies lack some clones; in the studies checked, an unresolved V gene accounts for under half of them, and the cause for the rest is not known. D and trimming come from the DNA, and the V and J calls and clone size come from that table. Here the sample has about 200,000 clones; roughly 80% occur a single time. In total, the top ten clones hold 2% to 3% of the sample.

Whole blood was collected in K2EDTA tubes by collaborating institutions according to the institutions' own protocols. Collaborator samples were shipped for TCRbeta analysis as frozen whole blood, isolated PBMCs, or DNA extracted from either sample type. What was sequenced was peripheral blood. The chain is encoded by TRBV6-6 joined to TRBJ2-7; TRBD1 could be the D gene, as 6 bases match. The receptor was isolated from a woman aged 40 to 50 with active or convalescent COVID-19. The bases are TGTGCCAGCAGTTACCCCGGCAGGGGTACCGACGAGCAGTACTTC. Translated, this gives CASSYPGRGTDEQYF.